The clone carrying this T cell receptor (beta chain) was counted at least ten times. TCRdb re-derived calls from the RT-PCR reads in MiXCR, one entry per CDR3 protein. The table lists hundreds of thousands of distinct CDR3 sequences, 12% to 15% of them singletons. Sample: memory CD4+ T cells from blood. This sequence originates from a female donor in good health, serving as a healthy control.

The CDR3, as DNA: TGCAGCGTTGTAAGCAGAGGGGGGCTCGAGCAGTACTTC. Translation gives CSVVSRGGLEQYF. The chain joins TRBV29-1 to TRBJ2-7; D may match TRBD1 or TRBD2 (6 bases each). The germline V gene encodes CDR1 SQVTM and CDR2 ANQGSEA. V was trimmed by 4 bases and J by 6 bases, leaving 16 bases between them. The CDR3 is made up of 13 amino acids.